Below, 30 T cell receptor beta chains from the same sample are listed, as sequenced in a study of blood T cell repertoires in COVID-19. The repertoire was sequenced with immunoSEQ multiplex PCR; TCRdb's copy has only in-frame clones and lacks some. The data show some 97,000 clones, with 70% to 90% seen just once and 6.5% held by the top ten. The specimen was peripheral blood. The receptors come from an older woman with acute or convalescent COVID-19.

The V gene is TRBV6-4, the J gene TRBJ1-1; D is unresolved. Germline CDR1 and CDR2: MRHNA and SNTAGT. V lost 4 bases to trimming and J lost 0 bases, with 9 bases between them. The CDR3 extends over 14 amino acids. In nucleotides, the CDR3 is TGTGCCAGCAGTGCCGGAGGGATGAACACTGAAGCTTTCTTT. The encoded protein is CASSAGGMNTEAFF.

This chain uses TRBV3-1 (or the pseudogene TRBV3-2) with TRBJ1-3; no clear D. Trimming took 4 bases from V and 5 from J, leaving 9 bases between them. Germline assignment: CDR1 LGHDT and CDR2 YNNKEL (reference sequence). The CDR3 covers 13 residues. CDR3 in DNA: TGTGCCAGCAGCCCCAGTACCCGAAACACCATATATTTT. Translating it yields CASSPSTRNTIYF.

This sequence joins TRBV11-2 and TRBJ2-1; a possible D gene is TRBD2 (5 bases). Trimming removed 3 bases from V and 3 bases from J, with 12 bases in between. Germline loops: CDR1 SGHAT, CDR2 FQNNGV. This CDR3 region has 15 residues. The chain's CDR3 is CASSLGDFYYNEQFF. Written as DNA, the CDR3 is TGTGCCAGCAGCTTGGGAGACTTTTACTACAATGAGCAGTTCTTC.

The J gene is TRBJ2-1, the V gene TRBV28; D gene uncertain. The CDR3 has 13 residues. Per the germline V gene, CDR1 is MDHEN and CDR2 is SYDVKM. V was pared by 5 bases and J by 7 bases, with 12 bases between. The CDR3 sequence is CASSLESFNEQFF. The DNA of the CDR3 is TGTGCCAGCAGTCTAGAGAGCTTTAATGAGCAGTTCTTC. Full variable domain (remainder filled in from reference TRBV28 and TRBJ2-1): DVKVTQSSRYLVKRTGEKVFLECVQDMDHENMFWYRQDPGLGLRLIYFSYDVKMKEKGDIPEGYSVSREKKERFSLILESASTNQTSMYLCASSLESFNEQFFGPGTRLTVL.

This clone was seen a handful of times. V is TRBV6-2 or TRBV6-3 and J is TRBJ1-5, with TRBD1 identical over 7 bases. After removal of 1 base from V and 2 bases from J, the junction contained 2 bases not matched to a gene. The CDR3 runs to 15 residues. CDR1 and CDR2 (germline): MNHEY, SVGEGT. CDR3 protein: CASSYFGQGNQPQHF. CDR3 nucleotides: TGTGCCAGCAGTTACTTTGGACAGGGCAATCAGCCCCAGCATTTT.

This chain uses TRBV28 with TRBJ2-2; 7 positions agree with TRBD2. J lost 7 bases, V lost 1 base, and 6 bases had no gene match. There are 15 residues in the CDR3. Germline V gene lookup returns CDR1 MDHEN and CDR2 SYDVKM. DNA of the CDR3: TGTGCCAGCAGTTTATTGGCGGGGGTAAGCGGGGAGCTGTTTTTT. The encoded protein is CASSLLAGVSGELFF.

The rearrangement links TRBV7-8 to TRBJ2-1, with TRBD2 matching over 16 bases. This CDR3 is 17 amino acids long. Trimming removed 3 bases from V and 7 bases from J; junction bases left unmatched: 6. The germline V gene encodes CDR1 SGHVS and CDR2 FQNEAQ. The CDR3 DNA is TGTGCCAGCAGCTTCCGACCGGGACTAGCGGGAGGGAATGAGCAGTTCTTC. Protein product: CASSFRPGLAGGNEQFF.

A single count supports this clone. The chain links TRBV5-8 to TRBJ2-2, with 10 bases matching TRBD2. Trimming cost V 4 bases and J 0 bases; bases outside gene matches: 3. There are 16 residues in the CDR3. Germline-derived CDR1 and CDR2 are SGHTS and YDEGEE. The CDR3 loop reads CASSLGTSANTGELFF. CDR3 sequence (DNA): TGTGCCAGCAGCCTTGGGACTAGCGCGAACACCGGGGAGCTGTTTTTT. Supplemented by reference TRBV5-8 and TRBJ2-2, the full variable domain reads EAGVTQSPTHLIKTRGQQATLRCSPISGHTSVYWYQQALGLGLQFLLWYDEGEERNRGNFPPRFSGRQFPNYSSELNVNALELEDSALYLCASSLGTSANTGELFFGEGSRLTVL.

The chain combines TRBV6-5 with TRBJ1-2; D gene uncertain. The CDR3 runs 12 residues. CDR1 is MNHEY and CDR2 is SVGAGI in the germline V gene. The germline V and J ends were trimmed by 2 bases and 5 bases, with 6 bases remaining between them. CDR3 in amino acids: CASSYRVYGYTF. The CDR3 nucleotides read TGTGCCAGCAGTTACCGCGTATATGGCTACACCTTC.

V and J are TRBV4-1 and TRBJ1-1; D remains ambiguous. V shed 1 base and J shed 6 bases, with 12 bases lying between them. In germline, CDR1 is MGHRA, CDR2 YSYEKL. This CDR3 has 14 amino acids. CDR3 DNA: TGCGCCAGCAGCCAAGGGCCCGCCGCACCTGAAGCTTTCTTT. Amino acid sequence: CASSQGPAAPEAFF.

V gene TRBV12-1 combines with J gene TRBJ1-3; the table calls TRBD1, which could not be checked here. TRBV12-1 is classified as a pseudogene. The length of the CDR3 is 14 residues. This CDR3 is CASSFIHSGNTIYF. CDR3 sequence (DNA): TGTGCCAGCAGCTTTATCCACTCTGGAAACACCATATATTTT.

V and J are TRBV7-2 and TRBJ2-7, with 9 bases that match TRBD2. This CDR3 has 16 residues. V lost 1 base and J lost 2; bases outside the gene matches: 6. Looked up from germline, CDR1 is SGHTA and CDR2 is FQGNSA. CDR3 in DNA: TGTGCCAGCAGCTTAGTAATGGGCGGGAGGGCCTACGAGCAGTACTTC. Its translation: CASSLVMGGRAYEQYF.

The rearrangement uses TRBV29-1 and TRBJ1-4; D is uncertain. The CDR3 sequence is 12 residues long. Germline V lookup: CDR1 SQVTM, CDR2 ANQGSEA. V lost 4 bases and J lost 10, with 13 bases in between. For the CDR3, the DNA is TGCAGCGTTGCAGCAGCGCGTGGAAAACTGTTTTTT. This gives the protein CSVAAARGKLFF.

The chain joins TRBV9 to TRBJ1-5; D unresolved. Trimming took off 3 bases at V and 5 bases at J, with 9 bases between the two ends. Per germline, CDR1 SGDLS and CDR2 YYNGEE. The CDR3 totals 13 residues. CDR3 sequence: CASSGTPDQPQHF. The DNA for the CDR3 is TGTGCCAGCAGCGGGACTCCGGATCAGCCCCAGCATTTT.

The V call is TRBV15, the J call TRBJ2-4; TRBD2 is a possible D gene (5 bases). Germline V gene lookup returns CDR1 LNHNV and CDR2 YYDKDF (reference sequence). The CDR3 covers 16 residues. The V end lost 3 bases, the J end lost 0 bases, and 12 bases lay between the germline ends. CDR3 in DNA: TGTGCCACCAGCAGGGGAGATGGACTAGCCAAAAACATTCAGTACTTC. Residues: CATSRGDGLAKNIQYF.

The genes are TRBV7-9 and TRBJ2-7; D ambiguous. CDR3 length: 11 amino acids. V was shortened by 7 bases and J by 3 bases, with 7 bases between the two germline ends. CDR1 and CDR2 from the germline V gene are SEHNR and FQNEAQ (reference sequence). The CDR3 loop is CASTSNYEQYF. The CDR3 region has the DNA TGTGCCAGCACCTCAAACTACGAGCAGTACTTC.

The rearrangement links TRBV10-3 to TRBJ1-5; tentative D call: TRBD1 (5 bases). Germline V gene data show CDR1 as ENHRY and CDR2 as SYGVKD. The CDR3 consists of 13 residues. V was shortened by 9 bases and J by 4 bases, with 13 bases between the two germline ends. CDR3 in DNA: TGTGCCATTAGGGGAGGTCTTAATCAGCCCCAGCATTTT. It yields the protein CAIRGGLNQPQHF.

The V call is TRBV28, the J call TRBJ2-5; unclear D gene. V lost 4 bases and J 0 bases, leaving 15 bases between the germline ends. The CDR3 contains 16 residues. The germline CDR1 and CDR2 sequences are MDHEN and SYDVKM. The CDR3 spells CASSSGVSSYQETQYF. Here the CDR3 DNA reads TGTGCCAGCAGTTCCGGAGTGAGTTCGTACCAAGAGACCCAGTACTTC.

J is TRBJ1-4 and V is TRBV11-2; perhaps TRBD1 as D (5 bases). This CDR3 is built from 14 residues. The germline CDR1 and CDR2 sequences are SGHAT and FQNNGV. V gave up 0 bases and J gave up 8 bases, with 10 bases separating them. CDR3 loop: CASSLDGAGEKLFF. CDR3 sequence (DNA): TGTGCCAGCAGCTTAGATGGGGCGGGGGAAAAACTGTTTTTT. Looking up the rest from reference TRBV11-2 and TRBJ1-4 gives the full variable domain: EAGVAQSPRYKIIEKRQSVAFWCNPISGHATLYWYQQILGQGPKLLIQFQNNGVVDDSQLPKDRFSAERLKGVDSTLKIQPAKLEDSAVYLCASSLDGAGEKLFFGSGTQLSVL.

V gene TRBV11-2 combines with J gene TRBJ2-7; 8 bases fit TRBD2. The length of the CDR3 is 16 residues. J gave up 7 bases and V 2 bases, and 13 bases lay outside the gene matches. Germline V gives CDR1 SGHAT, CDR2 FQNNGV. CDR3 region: CASSLHGGGKNGEQYF. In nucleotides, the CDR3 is TGTGCCAGCAGCTTACACGGGGGGGGCAAAAATGGGGAGCAGTACTTC.

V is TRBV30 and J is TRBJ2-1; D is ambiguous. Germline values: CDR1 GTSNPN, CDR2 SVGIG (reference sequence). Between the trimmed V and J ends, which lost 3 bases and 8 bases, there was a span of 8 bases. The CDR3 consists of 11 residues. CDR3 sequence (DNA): TGTGCCTGGAGCGCCGGGTATGAGCAGTTCTTC. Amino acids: CAWSAGYEQFF.

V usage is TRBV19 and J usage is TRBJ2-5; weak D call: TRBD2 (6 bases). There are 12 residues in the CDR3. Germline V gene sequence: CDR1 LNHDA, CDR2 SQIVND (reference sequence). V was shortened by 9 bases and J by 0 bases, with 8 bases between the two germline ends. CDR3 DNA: TGTGCCAGCCGGGACTACCAAGAGACCCAGTACTTC. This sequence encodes CASRDYQETQYF.

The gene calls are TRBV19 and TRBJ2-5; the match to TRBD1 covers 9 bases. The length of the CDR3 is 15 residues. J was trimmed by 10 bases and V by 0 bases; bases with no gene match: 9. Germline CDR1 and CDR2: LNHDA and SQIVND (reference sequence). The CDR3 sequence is CASSIDSRDRVNQYF. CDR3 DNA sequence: TGTGCCAGTAGTATAGATTCCCGGGACAGGGTGAACCAGTACTTC.

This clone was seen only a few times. CDR3 in DNA: TGTGCCAGCAGTGAATACACTTTCAGGGTGAGAAATTCTCAGCCCCAGCATTTT. It is translated as CASSEYTFRVRNSQPQHF. This chain links TRBV6-1 with TRBJ1-5; a possible D gene is TRBD1 (5 bases). V was trimmed by 2 bases and J by 6 bases, leaving 23 bases between them. The V gene's germline CDR1 is MNHNS and CDR2 SASEGT. The CDR3 runs to 18 residues.

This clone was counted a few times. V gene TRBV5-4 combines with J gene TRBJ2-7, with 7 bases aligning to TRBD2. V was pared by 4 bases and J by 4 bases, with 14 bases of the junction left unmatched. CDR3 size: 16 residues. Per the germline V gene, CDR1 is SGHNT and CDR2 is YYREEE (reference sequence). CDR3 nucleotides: TGTGCCAGCAGCCGGCAAGGGGACTATCGGGTTTACGAGCAGTACGTC. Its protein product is CASSRQGDYRVYEQYV.

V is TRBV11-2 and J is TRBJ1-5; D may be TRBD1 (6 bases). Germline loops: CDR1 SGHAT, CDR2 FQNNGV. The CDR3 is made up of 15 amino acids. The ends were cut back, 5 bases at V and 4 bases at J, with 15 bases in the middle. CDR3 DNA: TGTGCCAGCAGCCGGATGGACAGACGGAATCAGCCCCAGCATTTT. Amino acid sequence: CASSRMDRRNQPQHF.

CDR3 loop: CASRTGTTNTGELFF. The CDR3 coding sequence is TGTGCCAGCAGGACCGGGACAACGAACACCGGGGAGCTGTTTTTT. The chain joins TRBV6-5 to TRBJ2-2; a possible D gene is TRBD1 (6 bases). The CDR3 has 15 residues. The V end was cut by 6 bases, the J end by 0 bases, with 11 bases between. The germline V gene has CDR1 MNHEY and CDR2 SVGAGI.

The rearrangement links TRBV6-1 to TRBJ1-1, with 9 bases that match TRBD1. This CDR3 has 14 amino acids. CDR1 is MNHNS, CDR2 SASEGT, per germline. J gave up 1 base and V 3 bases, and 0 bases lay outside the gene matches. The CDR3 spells CASSETGGNTEAFF. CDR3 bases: TGTGCCAGCAGTGAGACAGGGGGGAACACTGAAGCTTTCTTT.

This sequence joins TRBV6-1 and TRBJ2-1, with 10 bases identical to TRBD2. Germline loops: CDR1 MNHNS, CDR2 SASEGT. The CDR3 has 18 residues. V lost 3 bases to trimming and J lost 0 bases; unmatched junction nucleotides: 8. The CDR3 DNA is TGTGCCAGCAGTGAGCCTAGCGGGGGAGTAAGCTCCTACAATGAGCAGTTCTTC. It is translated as CASSEPSGGVSSYNEQFF.

The CDR3 loop reads CASSFGSTNEKLFF. The CDR3 DNA reads as TGCGCCAGCAGCTTCGGGTCAACTAATGAAAAACTGTTTTTT. The J gene is TRBJ1-4, the V gene TRBV5-1; D is uncertain. Trimming left V 2 bases short and J 0 bases short, with 5 bases between. This CDR3 has 14 residues. Germline V gene lookup returns CDR1 SGHRS and CDR2 YFSETQ.